The rows below give T cell receptor beta chains drawn from one sample of a study of immune evolution from preneoplasia to lung adenocarcinoma. The assay was immunoSEQ multiplex PCR, and TCRdb's table has in-frame clones only and misses some. In the table there are about 6,500 clones, around 86% of which are singletons. The sequenced sample consisted of FFPE invasive lung adenocarcinoma tissue. All receptors derive from a person between 60 and 69 years old with lung adenocarcinoma. Both conserved end residues are part of each CDR3. A D gene is named only where the DNA matches it firmly. Expanded clones get a size class; other rows say once, few or many, or leave the size out.

j_call | d_call | v_call | clone_size | cdr3_nt | cdr3_aa
TRBJ1-2 | . | TRBV7-9 | . | TGTGCCAGCAGCTTACACTTAACCCCCAACTATGGCTACACCTTC | CASSLHLTPNYGYTF
TRBJ1-2 | . | TRBV25-1 | few | TGTGCCAGCAGTGAATTCGAGAACTATGGCTACACCTTC | CASSEFENYGYTF
TRBJ2-2 | TRBD1 | TRBV7-6 | . | TGTGCCAGCAGCAAATACGGACAGGGTGCGCCCGGGGAGCTGTTTTTT | CASSKYGQGAPGELFF
TRBJ2-1 | . | TRBV7-2 | . | TGTGCTTCGGCAAGGGGGAGAGGGTACAATGAGCAGTTCTTC | CASARGRGYNEQFF
TRBJ2-5 | . | TRBV27 | . | TGTGCCAGCAGTTTCGCCTACCTGGGGGAGACCCAGTACTTC | CASSFAYLGETQYF
TRBJ2-3 | . | TRBV5-1 | . | TGCGCCAGCACCCTAACAGTCACAGATACGCAGTATTTT | CASTLTVTDTQYF
TRBJ1-4 | . | TRBV7-8 | . | TGTGCCAGCAGCCGGACGGAGGGTAGGGAAAAACTGTTTTTT | CASSRTEGREKLFF
TRBJ2-7 | TRBD2 | TRBV28 | . | TGTGCCAGCGGGAGGGAGGCCACCCACGAGCAGTACTTC | CASGREATHEQYF
TRBJ2-3 | TRBD2 | TRBV4-1 | few | TGCGCCAGCAGCCCGGGACTAGCAGACTCCACAGATACGCAGTATTTT | CASSPGLADSTDTQYF
TRBJ2-1 | TRBD1 | TRBV6-6 | . | TGTGCCAGCAGGGGACAGGGGGCCTCCAGTGAGCAGTTCTTC | CASRGQGASSEQFF
TRBJ1-5 | . | TRBV27 | few | TGTGCCAGCAGGGAGGGAAATCAGCCCCAGCATTTT | CASREGNQPQHF
TRBJ2-6 | . | TRBV15 | . | TGTGCCACCGGGGTGGACAGAGCCGACGTCCTGACTTTC | CATGVDRADVLTF
TRBJ1-2 | . | TRBV6-6 | . | TGTGCCAGCAGTCTAGCCGGGGACCGAGTTTACACCTTC | CASSLAGDRVYTF
TRBJ2-5 | . | TRBV7-2 | few | TGTGCCAGCCGTGGGTTAGGGGGGCCCCAAGAGACCCAGTACTTC | CASRGLGGPQETQYF
TRBJ2-5 | TRBD1 | TRBV19 | few | TGTGCCACGGGACAGGGTGACCAAGAGACCCAGTACTTC | CATGQGDQETQYF
TRBJ2-1 | . | TRBV28 | . | TGTGCCAGCAAGGGGACATTTTCATCTGATGAGCAGTTCTTC | CASKGTFSSDEQFF
TRBJ1-2 | TRBD1 | TRBV18 | . | TGTGCCAGCTCACCCCGAGGGACAGATCACTATGGCTACACCTTC | CASSPRGTDHYGYTF
TRBJ1-2 | . | TRBV29-1 | few | TGCAGCTTCTACAGGGAGGAGGGTGGCTACACCTTC | CSFYREEGGYTF
TRBJ2-2 | . | TRBV7-2 | . | TGTGCCAGCAGCCCCTATACGAACACCGGGGAGCTGTTTTTT | CASSPYTNTGELFF
TRBJ2-2 | . | TRBV7-3 | . | TGTGCCAGCAGCTTTGGACAGACCGGGGAGCTGTTTTTT | CASSFGQTGELFF
TRBJ1-1 | . | TRBV4-2 | . | TGTGCCAGCAGCCAATTCGGGGAGGGCGGCACTGAAGCTTTCTTT | CASSQFGEGGTEAFF
TRBJ2-1 | . | TRBV11-2 | . | TGTGCCAGCAGCTTTTTAAGACGGAGCTCCTACAATGAGCAGTTCTTC | CASSFLRRSSYNEQFF
TRBJ1-2 | . | TRBV5-4 | . | TGTGCCAGCAGCCGACGCACGGCCCGGGAGGGTGGCTACACCTTC | CASSRRTAREGGYTF
TRBJ1-1 | . | TRBV7-4 | . | TGTGCCAGCAGCAGATCCGGGAACACTGAAGCTTTCTTT | CASSRSGNTEAFF
TRBJ2-2 | . | TRBV2 | . | TGTGCCAGCAGTGGGAGAGTGGGCGGGGAGCTGTTTTTT | CASSGRVGGELFF
TRBJ2-1 | . | TRBV12-2 | . | TGTGCAAGTCGCTTAGGTAATCGGGGCGGGAGAGGGAATGAGCAGTTCTTC | CASRLGNRGGRGNEQFF
TRBJ2-3 | TRBD2 | TRBV4-2 | . | TGTGCCAGCAGCCAAGATCCTAGGACTAGCGGGTACACAGATACGCAGTATTTT | CASSQDPRTSGYTDTQYF
TRBJ1-5 | . | TRBV6-5 | . | TGTGCCAGCAGTTACTCACGGTTTCAGCCCCAGCATTTT | CASSYSRFQPQHF
TRBJ2-7 | . | TRBV18 | . | TGTGCCAGCTCACCTTATATCTCCTACGAGCAGTACTTC | CASSPYISYEQYF